Included here is one T cell receptor (beta chain) sequence, with context. What it recognizes is unknown. This CDR3 is 16 amino acids long. Germline lookup yields CDR1 SGHNT and CDR2 YYREEE (reference sequence). V dropped 4 bases and J dropped 6; count of bases not matched to a gene: 7. Several immunoSEQ plates held equal portions of the genomic DNA taken from each subset. 200 ng DNA, around 30,000 T cell genomes, went into each sorted-subset replicate PCR. Using immunoSEQ multiplex PCR, the repertoire was profiled, and TCRdb retains in-frame clones only, with some absent. The profile covers some 2.3 million clones, with over 90% appearing a single time and about 0.41% taken by the ten largest. This record comes from a study of shared clonotypes between healthy human individuals. Whole-study results and caveats: Clonotype sharing across several donors was observed for about 4.8% of naive CD4 clonotypes.

The chain couples TRBV5-4 to TRBJ2-2; TRBD2 aligns across 12 bases. Sequenced material: naive CD4+ T cells from PBMCs. The subset was: CD45RA+ positively selected. The sequence derives from a young man in good health. Some clones in this sample may be carry-over from other donors' samples. The CDR3 DNA follows: TGTGCCAGCAGCCGCCCGGGACTAGCGGGTGCCGGGGAGCTGTTTTTT. It specifies CASSRPGLAGAGELFF. The full variable domain, rest sourced from reference TRBV5-4 and TRBJ2-2, is ETGVTQSPTHLIKTRGQQVTLRCSSQSGHNTVSWYQQALGQGPQFIFQYYREEENGRGNFPPRFSGLQFPNYSSELNVNALELDDSALYLCASSRPGLAGAGELFFGEGSRLTVL.